These T cell receptor beta chains were read from a single sample in a study of shared clonotypes between healthy human individuals. TCRdb's table, derived via immunoSEQ multiplex PCR, lists solely in-frame clones and lacks some. Of approximately 2,300,000 clones in the sample, around 90% were seen once. Sequenced input: naive CD4+ T cells from PBMCs. Receptors were obtained from a man younger than 30 in good health. Some clones in this sample may be carry-over from other donors' samples. The CDR3 runs from the conserved cysteine through the conserved F or W. A D gene is named only where the DNA matches it firmly. The size entry is marked missing in some rows and otherwise reads once, few, many or a size class.

TRBV5-1,TRBD1,TRBJ2-3,.,CASRLTGGSTDTQYF,TGCGCCAGCAGACTGACAGGGGGTAGCACAGATACGCAGTATTTT
TRBV11-2,TRBD2,TRBJ2-5,.,CASSPPGGQETQYF,TGTGCCAGCAGCCCCCCGGGGGGCCAAGAGACCCAGTACTTC
TRBV10-3,TRBD2,TRBJ2-1,.,CAISEEHSGDYNEQFF,TGTGCCATCAGTGAGGAGCATAGCGGGGATTACAATGAGCAGTTCTTC
TRBV10-1,.,TRBJ2-7,.,CASSESGTESYEQYF,TGCGCCAGCAGTGAGTCGGGGACGGAGTCCTACGAGCAGTACTTC
TRBV7-3,.,TRBJ2-3,.,CASSLAGATDTQYF,TGTGCCAGCAGCTTAGCAGGAGCCACAGATACGCAGTATTTT
TRBV19,TRBD2,TRBJ2-1,.,CASSIRPGTSVKEGNNEQFF,TGTGCCAGTAGTATCCGACCCGGGACTAGCGTAAAAGAGGGCAACAATGAGCAGTTCTTC
TRBV11-2,.,TRBJ2-1,.,CASSQIGLSGLNNEQFF,TGTGCCAGCAGCCAAATCGGACTTAGCGGACTGAACAATGAGCAGTTCTTC
TRBV6-6,TRBD2,TRBJ2-7,.,CASSYGTSSSYEQYF,TGTGCCAGCAGTTACGGGACTAGCAGCTCCTACGAGCAGTACTTC
TRBV19,TRBD1,TRBJ1-1,.,CASSRRQGALNTEAFF,TGTGCCAGTAGTAGGAGGCAGGGGGCCCTGAACACTGAAGCTTTCTTT
TRBV9,.,TRBJ1-4,.,CASSVGTRPNEKLFF,TGTGCCAGCAGCGTAGGTACCAGGCCTAATGAAAAACTGTTTTTT
TRBV7-2,TRBD2,TRBJ2-1,.,CASSLGGLAGVDEQFF,TGTGCCAGCAGCTTGGGCGGACTAGCGGGAGTGGATGAGCAGTTCTTC
TRBV28,.,TRBJ2-1,once,CATLSNEQFF,TGTGCCACCCTAAGCAATGAGCAGTTCTTC
TRBV28,.,TRBJ1-5,.,CASRVGRGGAQPQHF,TGTGCCAGCAGGGTGGGGAGGGGAGGTGCTCAGCCCCAGCATTTT
TRBV28,.,TRBJ1-5,.,CASKGGGSNQPQHF,TGTGCCAGCAAGGGAGGGGGTAGCAATCAGCCCCAGCATTTT
TRBV19,.,TRBJ2-1,.,CASSTALGLGEQFF,TGTGCCAGTAGTACGGCGTTGGGGCTAGGTGAGCAGTTCTTC
TRBV29-1,.,TRBJ2-1,once,CSVEPIGNEQFF,TGCAGCGTTGAACCTATTGGGAATGAGCAGTTCTTC
TRBV2,TRBD1,TRBJ2-2,.,CASTQGPGELFF,TGTGCCAGCACACAGGGGCCCGGGGAGCTGTTTTTT
TRBV5-1,TRBD2,TRBJ2-3,once,CASSLIAGVGTDTQYF,TGCGCCAGCAGCTTGATCGCGGGAGTAGGTACAGATACGCAGTATTTT
TRBV2,.,TRBJ2-5,.,CASNRVAETQYF,TGTGCCAGCAACAGGGTGGCAGAGACCCAGTACTTC
TRBV4-1,.,TRBJ1-2,few,CAVGGDGYTF,TGCGCGGTGGGCGGGGATGGCTACACCTTC
TRBV10-3,.,TRBJ2-6,.,CAISESMGRSSLGANVLTF,TGTGCCATCAGTGAGTCGATGGGACGGAGCTCTTTGGGGGCCAACGTCCTGACTTTC
TRBV7-8,.,TRBJ2-3,.,CASSLGTAASTDTQYF,TGTGCCAGCAGCTTAGGTACGGCGGCGAGCACAGATACGCAGTATTTT
TRBV4-1,.,TRBJ2-1,.,CASSQRGLATNEQFF,TGCGCCAGCAGCCAGAGAGGGCTAGCGACGAATGAGCAGTTCTTC
TRBV6-5,TRBD1,TRBJ1-1,.,CASSYPGGHTEAFF,TGTGCCAGCAGTTACCCAGGGGGACACACTGAAGCTTTCTTT
TRBV5-1,.,TRBJ1-1,few,CASTMAGQVGTEAFF,TGCGCCAGCACTATGGCCGGGCAGGTAGGCACTGAAGCTTTCTTT
TRBV6-5,.,TRBJ1-2,few,CASRIPGLGGYTF,TGTGCCAGCAGGATCCCGGGCCTCGGTGGCTACACCTTC
TRBV2,TRBD2,TRBJ2-3,.,CASSVTSGTDTQYF,TGTGCCAGCAGTGTCACTAGCGGTACAGATACGCAGTATTTT
TRBV28,.,TRBJ1-2,once,CASTLRESGGYTF,TGTGCCAGCACTTTGCGAGAGAGCGGTGGCTACACCTTC
TRBV7-8,.,TRBJ2-7,.,CASSYRISNEQYF,TGTGCCAGCAGCTACAGGATTTCCAACGAGCAGTACTTC
TRBV15,.,TRBJ2-5,.,CATSSDLLAETQYF,TGTGCCACCAGCAGCGATCTTCTAGCGGAGACCCAGTACTTC
TRBV10-3,TRBD1,TRBJ2-7,.,CAISEGRGPYEQYF,TGTGCCATCAGTGAAGGCAGGGGGCCATACGAGCAGTACTTC
TRBV15,.,TRBJ2-1,.,CATSRDRDTDTGGGDEQFF,TGTGCCACCAGCAGAGATAGGGACACCGATACGGGGGGAGGGGATGAGCAGTTCTTC
TRBV30,.,TRBJ2-7,.,CAWELNRGEQYF,TGTGCCTGGGAGCTTAATAGAGGCGAGCAGTACTTC
TRBV2,.,TRBJ2-7,.,CASSDYGLSAYEQYF,TGTGCCAGCAGTGATTACGGACTGTCAGCCTACGAGCAGTACTTC
TRBV6-5,TRBD1,TRBJ1-2,.,CASSPGTGLNYGYTF,TGTGCCAGCAGCCCCGGGACAGGGCTCAATTATGGCTACACCTTC
TRBV5-4,.,TRBJ2-3,.,CASSLSRGRTDTQYF,TGTGCCAGCAGCTTATCGCGGGGCCGCACAGATACGCAGTATTTT